A selection of T cell receptor beta chains follows, all from one sample in a study of T cells in Graves' hyperthyroidism and ophthalmopathy. One entry per CDR3 protein results from TCRdb running MiXCR on the multiplex PCR reads. The repertoire holds about 540,000 distinct CDR3 sequences, with around 45% as singletons. The sample was peripheral blood or thyroid tissue (not recorded which). These receptor sequences come from a woman aged 18-35 years with Graves' hyperthyroidism. Each CDR3 is given with its conserved first and last residue. The D gene is left open where the match is weak. Clone size is stated in some rows and not others, as once, few, many or a class when expanded.

clone_size | j_call | d_call | v_call | cdr3_aa | cdr3_nt
many | TRBJ1-2 | NA | TRBV29-1 | CSVAGDYGYTF | TGCAGCGTTGCAGGCGACTATGGCTACACCTTC
NA | TRBJ1-4 | NA | TRBV12-3/TRBV12-4 | CASSLSREKLFF | TGTGCCAGCAGTTTATCAAGGGAAAAACTGTTTTTT
NA | TRBJ2-7 | TRBD2 | TRBV7-6 | CASSPLGLAGGEQYF | TGTGCTAGCAGCCCACTGGGACTAGCGGGAGGCGAGCAGTACTTC
NA | TRBJ1-5 | NA | TRBV6-6 | CASSTQGDQPQHF | TGTGCCAGCAGTACACAGGGAGATCAGCCCCAGCATTTT
NA | TRBJ2-7 | TRBD1 | TRBV20-1 | CSAFDRAGDEQYF | TGCAGTGCTTTTGACAGGGCAGGCGACGAGCAGTACTTC
many | TRBJ2-5 | NA | TRBV24-1 | CATSDLAGGHQETQYF | TGTGCCACCAGTGATTTGGCCGGGGGCCACCAAGAGACCCAGTACTTC
NA | TRBJ1-5 | TRBD1 | TRBV7-8 | CASSLEGQVSNQPQHF | TGTGCCAGCAGCTTAGAGGGACAGGTTAGCAATCAGCCCCAGCATTTT
NA | TRBJ2-5 | NA | TRBV19 | CASSIAGTQETQYF | TGTGCCAGTAGTATAGCAGGGACGCAAGAGACCCAGTACTTC
few | TRBJ2-6 | NA | TRBV7-2 | CASSPAVGGYGANVLTF | TGTGCCAGCAGCCCGGCGGTCGGGGGTTATGGGGCCAACGTCCTGACTTTC
NA | TRBJ1-2 | NA | TRBV19 | CASSLVAGPSENGYTF | TGTGCCAGCAGCTTAGTTGCAGGGCCCTCCGAGAATGGCTACACCTTC
many | TRBJ2-7 | TRBD2 | TRBV5-1 | CASSLAAGVYEQYF | TGCGCCAGCAGCTTGGCAGCGGGAGTGTACGAGCAGTACTTC
NA | TRBJ2-2 | NA | TRBV13 | CASSRDRRRGNTGELFF | TGTGCCAGCAGCAGAGATCGGCGCAGGGGAAACACCGGGGAGCTGTTTTTT
NA | TRBJ2-7 | NA | TRBV7-9 | CASSQDEEVSHEQYF | TGCGCCAGCAGCCAAGACGAGGAAGTCTCCCACGAGCAGTACTTC
NA | TRBJ2-5 | TRBD2 | TRBV7-7 | CASSLAGGAAETQYF | TGTGCTAGCAGCTTAGCGGGAGGAGCTGCAGAGACCCAGTACTTC
NA | TRBJ1-1 | TRBD1 | TRBV25-1 | CASSQDTGVITEAFF | TGCGCCAGCAGCCAGGATACAGGGGTGATCACTGAAGCTTTCTTT
NA | TRBJ1-2 | NA | TRBV25-1 | CASSARVGQRDSYGYTF | TGTGCCAGCAGTGCTAGAGTGGGGCAGAGGGACTCCTATGGCTACACCTTC
NA | TRBJ1-4 | NA | TRBV9 | CASSDPATGAYEKLFF | TGTGCCAGCAGCGACCCCGCGACAGGAGCCTATGAAAAACTGTTTTTT
NA | TRBJ2-3 | NA | TRBV5-1 | CASSLGGHTDTQYF | TGCGCCAGCAGCTTGGGCGGACACACAGATACGCAGTATTTT
NA | TRBJ2-7 | NA | TRBV7-3 | CASSLTSTGLVQQYF | TGTGCCAGCAGCTTAACGAGTACGGGGTTGGTCCAGCAGTACTTC
once | TRBJ2-7 | NA | TRBV7-6 | CASSLPGAPYEQYF | TGTGCCAGCAGCTTGCCAGGGGCGCCCTACGAGCAGTACTTC
NA | TRBJ2-7 | TRBD1 | TRBV12-3/TRBV12-4 | CASSLPGTGFTEQYF | TGTGCCAGCAGTTTACCCGGGACAGGGTTCACGGAGCAGTACTTC
NA | TRBJ2-7 | NA | TRBV7-6 | CANRGGGYEQYF | TGTGCCAACAGGGGAGGAGGCTACGAGCAGTACTTC
NA | TRBJ2-7 | NA | TRBV19 | CASSIGVGYEQYF | TGTGCCAGTAGTATAGGAGTGGGCTACGAGCAGTACTTC
NA | TRBJ1-1 | NA | TRBV5-1 | CASTFQGVGGAEAFF | TGCGCCAGCACCTTCCAGGGAGTCGGGGGCGCTGAAGCTTTCTTT
NA | TRBJ2-5 | TRBD2 | TRBV20-1 | CSARDPSGAQETQYF | TGCAGTGCTAGAGATCCCAGCGGGGCTCAAGAGACCCAGTACTTC
NA | TRBJ2-7 | NA | TRBV6-5 | CASSLSPFWEDGQYF | TGTGCCAGCAGTTTAAGCCCCTTCTGGGAGGACGGCCAGTACTTC